Below, 2 T cell receptor beta chains from the same sample are listed, as sequenced in a study of response to subunit inactivated influenza vaccine (dated 2018 in TCRdb). Libraries were constructed by RT-PCR. Instrument on record: Illumina HiSeq 2500. TCRdb trimmed public reads at Q25 via fastp, called clones via MiXCR and kept in-frame beta chains. Identical CDR3 proteins give one entry, which carries the most common genes and DNA. Present in this sample are under 750,000 distinct CDR3 sequences, 12% of which were seen just once. Approximately 10% of the sample belongs to the ten largest clones. Specimen: PBMCs from blood, collected on the day of vaccination. The receptors shown here come from a man aged 45-65 years who received an inactivated influenza vaccine. Donor details come from another sample of the same person, matched by shared clones.

This clonotype has a count of ten or more. The chain couples TRBV6-4 to TRBJ2-1; D not certain. The CDR3 sequence is 12 residues long. The germline V and J ends were trimmed by 4 bases and 6 bases, with 7 bases remaining between them. The germline V gene encodes CDR1 MRHNA and CDR2 SNTAGT. CDR3 DNA: TGTGCCAGCAGTGGTTTCAGCAATGAGCAGTTCTTC. Translation gives CASSGFSNEQFF.

In its sample, this clonotype was seen a few times. The chain couples TRBV9 to TRBJ2-3; D ambiguous. Trimming removed 0 bases from V and 2 bases from J, with 10 bases in between. The CDR3 sequence is 15 residues long. From germline, CDR1 is SGDLS and CDR2 YYNGEE. CDR3 loop: CASSVGVHNTDTQYF. The CDR3 nucleotides read TGTGCCAGCAGCGTAGGGGTCCATAACACAGATACGCAGTATTTT.